The 17 T cell receptor beta chains below come from one sample, sequenced in a study of T-cell reconstitution after alpha-beta-depleted transplantation in children. Unique molecular identifiers were incorporated into the prepared TCRbeta library. MiXCR was run by TCRdb on the PCR reads, yielding one entry per CDR3 protein. The table shows about 610,000 distinct CDR3 sequences, with about 10% occurring only once. Sequencing used PBMCs from the stem cell graft donor, obtained from the stem cell graft. The receptors stem from a human donor who donated a stem cell graft to a child with acute myeloid leukemia.

The chain carries TRBV12-3 or TRBV12-4 and TRBJ1-3, with D possibly matching TRBD1 (5 bases). This CDR3 region has 14 residues. The V gene lost 5 bases and the J gene lost 1 base, with 9 bases spanning the gap. CDR3 protein: CASSPRVSGNTIYF. The DNA of the CDR3 is TGTGCCAGCAGTCCCAGGGTGTCTGGAAACACCATATATTTT.

The chain couples TRBV18 to TRBJ2-7; tentative D call: TRBD1 (6 bases). With 2 bases removed from V and 3 bases from J, the gap between germline ends came to 14 bases. Germline CDR1 is KGHSH and CDR2 is LQKENI. The CDR3 is 15 residues long. CDR3 nucleotide sequence: TGTGCCAGCTCACCAACGGCAGGGGAAGGCTACGAGCAGTACTTC. This encodes CASSPTAGEGYEQYF. The full variable domain, with the rest looked up from reference TRBV18 and TRBJ2-7, is NAGVMQNPRHLVRRRGQEARLRCSPMKGHSHVYWYRQLPEEGLKFMVYLQKENIIDESGMPKERFSAEFPKEGPSILRIQQVVRGDSAAYFCASSPTAGEGYEQYFGPGTRLTVT.

This chain connects TRBV12-5 to TRBJ2-1; 8 bases are shared with TRBD1. Per germline, CDR1 LGHNT and CDR2 FRNRAP. The V segment lost 5 bases and the J segment 7 bases; nucleotides outside the gene matches: 4. The CDR3 consists of 13 residues. In nucleotides, the CDR3 is TGTGCTAGTGGTCCCACAGGGGGGAATGAGCAGTTCTTC. Translated, it gives CASGPTGGNEQFF. Supplemented by reference TRBV12-5 and TRBJ2-1, the full variable domain reads DARVTQTPRHKVTEMGQEVTMRCQPILGHNTVFWYRQTMMQGLELLAYFRNRAPLDDSGMPKDRFSAEMPDATLATLKIQPSEPRDSAVYFCASGPTGGNEQFFGPGTRLTVL.

The gene calls are TRBV7-9 and TRBJ2-2; either TRBD1 or TRBD2 may supply D (6 bases each). The CDR3 is made up of 14 amino acids. V lost 3 bases to trimming and J lost 7 bases, with 12 bases between them. CDR1 and CDR2 from the germline V gene are SEHNR and FQNEAQ (reference sequence). The CDR3 here is CASSFGGLDGELFF. DNA of the CDR3: TGTGCCAGCAGCTTTGGGGGGCTCGACGGGGAGCTGTTTTTT.

This clonotype came up many times. V gene TRBV29-1 combines with J gene TRBJ2-5, with a possible D match to TRBD2 (5 bases). Germline V gene data show CDR1 as SQVTM and CDR2 as ANQGSEA. CDR3 length: 12 residues. Trimming shortened V by 8 bases and J by 4 bases, and 14 bases separated the two germline ends. CDR3 loop: CSNRGTGETQYF. CDR3 coding DNA: TGCAGCAACCGGGGTACCGGAGAGACCCAGTACTTC. Based on the CDR3 plus reference TRBV29-1 and TRBJ2-5, the full variable domain is SAVISQKPSRDICQRGTSLTIQCQVDSQVTMMFWYRQQPGQSLTLIATANQGSEATYESGFVIDKFPISRPNLTFSTLTVSNMSPEDSSIYLCSNRGTGETQYFGPGTRLLVL.

This clonotype was detected a few times. The gene calls are TRBV29-1 and TRBJ2-7; TRBD1 matches 9 bases. V lost 4 bases and J lost 1; bases outside the gene matches: 8. The CDR3 totals 15 residues. CDR1 and CDR2 from the germline V gene are SQVTM and ANQGSEA. CDR3 nucleotide sequence: TGCAGCGTTGTAAACCGGGACAGGGAATCCTACGAGCAGTACTTC. This gives the protein CSVVNRDRESYEQYF.

This chain uses TRBV7-2 with TRBJ1-3; 9 nucleotides line up with TRBD1. From germline, CDR1 is SGHTA and CDR2 FQGNSA. The CDR3 runs 15 residues. The V and J ends lost 2 bases and 4 bases, in that order; junction bases with no gene match: 3. The CDR3, as DNA: TGTGCCAGCAGCTTAAGGGGACAGGGAGGAAACACCATATATTTT. It encodes CASSLRGQGGNTIYF.

This clonotype appeared many times. The chain has TRBV7-9 and TRBJ2-5; 14 nucleotides line up with TRBD2. V gave up 8 bases and J gave up 3 bases; unmatched junction bases: 5. Per germline, CDR1 SEHNR and CDR2 FQNEAQ (reference sequence). The CDR3 runs to 15 residues. The CDR3 bases are TGTGCCAGCGGGACGGGACTAGCGGGAGAAGAGACCCAGTACTTC. This gives the protein CASGTGLAGEETQYF.

Only a few counts were recorded for this clonotype. The chain recombines TRBV4-2 with TRBJ2-1; D remains unclear. Germline V gene data show CDR1 as LGHNA and CDR2 as YNFKEQ. Trimming took 0 bases from V and 14 from J, leaving 5 bases between them. The CDR3 length is 10 residues. The CDR3 loop reads CASSQDREFF. CDR3 coding DNA: TGTGCCAGCAGCCAAGATCGGGAGTTCTTC.

The rearrangement joins TRBV30 to TRBJ1-1, with 10 bases matching TRBD1. Unmatched junction bases numbered 3, after V lost 4 bases and J lost 4 bases. Per the germline V gene, CDR1 is GTSNPN and CDR2 is SVGIG (reference sequence). CDR3 size: 13 residues. The chain's CDR3 is CAWTTGGLTEAFF. The DNA for the CDR3 is TGTGCCTGGACGACAGGGGGCCTCACTGAAGCTTTCTTT.

This clonotype was detected a few times. The CDR3 is CASRGTRDNEQFF. The CDR3, as DNA: TGTGCCAGTAGGGGGACTAGGGACAATGAGCAGTTCTTC. The V gene is TRBV19, the J gene TRBJ2-1; TRBD2 aligns across 8 bases. Germline CDR1 reads LNHDA; CDR2 reads SQIVND (reference sequence). CDR3 length: 13 residues. V lost 6 bases to trimming and J lost 5 bases; unmatched junction nucleotides: 3.

This clonotype has ten or more counts. The chain has TRBV6-2 or TRBV6-3 and TRBJ2-1; D assignment may be TRBD1 or TRBD2 (6 bases each). From germline, CDR1 is MNHEY and CDR2 SVGEGT. V gave up 8 bases and J gave up 5 bases, with 19 bases separating them. CDR3 size: 15 residues. CDR3 loop: CASGTRRGEHNEQFF. The CDR3 DNA follows: TGTGCCAGCGGTACAAGGAGGGGGGAACACAATGAGCAGTTCTTC.

As DNA, the CDR3 is TGCGCCAGCAGCACCGGCGGGGTGCCAGGTTACAATGAGCAGTTCTTC. This codes for CASSTGGVPGYNEQFF. The chain recombines TRBV5-1 with TRBJ2-1, with a weak D call TRBD2 (6 bases). Germline values: CDR1 SGHRS, CDR2 YFSETQ. Trimming shortened V by 4 bases and J by 4 bases, and 18 bases separated the two germline ends. This CDR3 has 16 residues.

This clonotype has a handful of counts. The rearrangement uses TRBV6-2 or TRBV6-3 and TRBJ1-5; D remains ambiguous. This CDR3 comprises 14 residues. Per the germline V gene, CDR1 is MNHEY and CDR2 is SVGEGT. Trimming shortened V by 6 bases and J by 1 base, and 10 bases separated the two germline ends. The CDR3 DNA follows: TGTGCCAGCAGCCGTAGTTCGAGCAATCAGCCCCAGCATTTT. This codes for CASSRSSSNQPQHF.

This clonotype has ten or more counts. CDR3 in DNA: TGTGCCAGCAGCCTATCCCGCGGAGACTACAATGAGCAGTTCTTC. This codes for CASSLSRGDYNEQFF. The genes are TRBV7-2 and TRBJ2-1, with D hard to call. Per the germline V gene, CDR1 is SGHTA and CDR2 is FQGNSA. The ends were cut back, 5 bases at V and 3 bases at J, with 14 bases in the middle. This CDR3 region has 15 residues.

A few counts support this clonotype. This CDR3 is CATSRDLAGTAIAFF. CDR3 nucleotide sequence: TGTGCCACCAGCAGAGATTTAGCGGGGACAGCTATAGCTTTCTTT. The chain combines TRBV15 with TRBJ1-1, with TRBD1 identical over 7 bases. Germline loops: CDR1 LNHNV, CDR2 YYDKDF (reference sequence). V lost 0 bases, J lost 10 bases, and 11 bases stayed unmatched. This CDR3 has 15 amino acids.

This clonotype was seen a handful of times. The chain joins TRBV7-9 to TRBJ1-4; 7 bases agree with TRBD1. The junction had 6 bases not matched to a gene; V was cut back by 5 bases and J by 3 bases. In germline, CDR1 is SEHNR, CDR2 FQNEAQ (reference sequence). CDR3 length equals 15 residues. The chain's CDR3 is CASSPPGQSNEKLFF. The CDR3 DNA follows: TGTGCCAGCAGCCCCCCGGGACAGTCTAATGAAAAACTGTTTTTT.